This is a list of T cell receptor beta chains from one sample in a study of Ad26.COV2.S vaccination and SARS-CoV-2 variants. Sequencing used immunoSEQ multiplex PCR; TCRdb keeps in-frame clones, though not all of them. Of hundreds of thousands of clones in the sample, roughly 90% were seen once. This material consisted of peripheral blood, taken in a trial of Ad26.COV2.S vaccine versus placebo. The receptors were gathered from a person between 18 and 65 years old who received the Ad26.COV2.S COVID-19 vaccine or a placebo. The CDR3 runs from the conserved cysteine through the conserved F or W. Each record gives: V gene, D gene, J gene, clone size, CDR3 DNA, CDR3 protein. The D gene is left open where the match is weak. The size of a clone is reported for some rows only, either as once, few or many, or as a class for expanded clones.

V: TRBV27
D: TRBD2
J: TRBJ2-7
size: .
DNA: TGTGCCAGCAGTGTCGGACTAGCCCGCTCCTACGAGCAGTACTTC
CDR3: CASSVGLARSYEQYF

V: TRBV6-1
D: .
J: TRBJ1-1
size: few
DNA: TGTGCCAGCATTGAACGGGCGAACACTGAAGCTTTCTTT
CDR3: CASIERANTEAFF

V: TRBV7-2
D: .
J: TRBJ2-1
size: .
DNA: TGTGCCAGCAGCCCAGGGTGGGGAGGCCATGAGCAGTTCTTC
CDR3: CASSPGWGGHEQFF

V: TRBV5-1
D: TRBD2
J: TRBJ2-2
size: .
DNA: TGCGCCAGCAGCGTAGCGGGAGGGCCTGGGGAGCTGTTTTTT
CDR3: CASSVAGGPGELFF

V: TRBV11-2
D: .
J: TRBJ1-1
size: .
DNA: TGTGCCAGCAGCTTTCCGGCAACTGAAGCTTTCTTT
CDR3: CASSFPATEAFF

V: TRBV30
D: .
J: TRBJ2-6
size: .
DNA: TGTGCCACTGGGGCCAACGTCCTGACTTTC
CDR3: CATGANVLTF

V: TRBV5-1
D: .
J: TRBJ2-3
size: .
DNA: TGCGCCAGCAGCTTGGAGGCGGTCACTAGCACAGATACGCAGTATTTT
CDR3: CASSLEAVTSTDTQYF

V: TRBV19
D: TRBD1
J: TRBJ2-5
size: .
DNA: TGTGCCAGTAGTATTGGGACAGTACAAGAGACCCAGTACTTC
CDR3: CASSIGTVQETQYF

V: TRBV4-3
D: TRBD1
J: TRBJ1-2
size: .
DNA: TGCGCCAGCAGCCGCCGGGACAGCTATGGCTACACCTTC
CDR3: CASSRRDSYGYTF

V: TRBV29-1
D: .
J: TRBJ2-2
size: .
DNA: TGCAGCGTCCGCCCCGGGGCCGGGGAGCTGTTTTTT
CDR3: CSVRPGAGELFF

V: TRBV19
D: .
J: TRBJ1-4
size: .
DNA: TGTGCCAGTGGGTTTGAAAAACTGTTTTTT
CDR3: CASGFEKLFF

V: TRBV10-3
D: TRBD1
J: TRBJ1-2
size: .
DNA: TGTGCCATCAGAAACGGACAGGGGGCTTATGGCTACACCTTC
CDR3: CAIRNGQGAYGYTF

V: TRBV4-3
D: .
J: TRBJ1-1
size: .
DNA: TGCGCCAGCAGCCAAGGGTGGACAGTGAACACTGAAGCTTTCTTT
CDR3: CASSQGWTVNTEAFF

V: TRBV15
D: .
J: TRBJ2-2
size: .
DNA: TGTGCCACCAGGCGGCCCGCCACCGGGGAGCTGTTTTTT
CDR3: CATRRPATGELFF

V: TRBV2
D: .
J: TRBJ1-4
size: once
DNA: TGTGCCAGCACCGGCCCGGAAGCTCAACAGGAAAAACTGTTTTTT
CDR3: CASTGPEAQQEKLFF

V: TRBV6-5
D: TRBD1
J: TRBJ1-2
size: .
DNA: TGTGCCAGCAGCCAGACCGCGGGACAGGGGGACGGCTACACCTTC
CDR3: CASSQTAGQGDGYTF

V: TRBV29-1
D: .
J: TRBJ2-7
size: .
DNA: TGCAGCGTGGGACTTGCCTACGAGCAGTACTTC
CDR3: CSVGLAYEQYF

V: TRBV7-9
D: .
J: TRBJ1-5
size: .
DNA: TGTGCCAGCAGCCACGATTATAGCAATCAGCCCCAGCATTTT
CDR3: CASSHDYSNQPQHF

V: TRBV5-8
D: TRBD1
J: TRBJ2-7
size: .
DNA: TGTGCCAGCAGCTGGACCGTCGGGACAGGGGTTTGGGAGCAGTACTTC
CDR3: CASSWTVGTGVWEQYF

V: TRBV10-3
D: .
J: TRBJ1-2
size: .
DNA: TGTGCCATCAGCCGGGAGGACTATGGCTACACCTTC
CDR3: CAISREDYGYTF

V: TRBV6-1
D: .
J: TRBJ1-5
size: few
DNA: TGTGCCAGCAGTGAAAGCGTTTACACCCGTGGCAATCAGCCCCAGCATTTT
CDR3: CASSESVYTRGNQPQHF

V: TRBV6-1
D: .
J: TRBJ1-5
size: .
DNA: TGTGCCAGCAGTGAAATGGGGGGGGGCAATCAGCCCCAGCATTTT
CDR3: CASSEMGGGNQPQHF

V: TRBV18
D: .
J: TRBJ1-4
size: .
DNA: TGTGCCAGCTCTCCCGGGACCGAGGATGAAAAACTGTTTTTT
CDR3: CASSPGTEDEKLFF

V: TRBV10-3
D: .
J: TRBJ1-1
size: .
DNA: TGTGCCATCAGTGTGGGTCGCGGGGCGTCGAACACTGAAGCTTTCTTT
CDR3: CAISVGRGASNTEAFF

V: TRBV11-2
D: .
J: TRBJ2-7
size: .
DNA: TGTGCCAGCAGCTTGGGGGAGCAGTACTTC
CDR3: CASSLGEQYF

V: TRBV3-1/TRBV3-2
D: .
J: TRBJ2-7
size: .
DNA: TGTGCCAGCAGCCAAGGGGGTCGGCGGGGCTCCTACGAGCAGTACTTC
CDR3: CASSQGGRRGSYEQYF

V: TRBV6-5
D: .
J: TRBJ2-3
size: .
DNA: TGTGCCAGCAGTTACTTCTCGGGGGCGAACACAGATACGCAGTATTTT
CDR3: CASSYFSGANTDTQYF

V: TRBV5-6
D: .
J: TRBJ2-3
size: .
DNA: TGTGCCAGCAGCTCTCCGACGGCTGGGGGGGGCAGCACAGATACGCAGTATTTT
CDR3: CASSSPTAGGGSTDTQYF

V: TRBV15
D: .
J: TRBJ1-1
size: .
DNA: TGTGCCACCAGTAAGGACAGAGTGAACACTGAAGCTTTCTTT
CDR3: CATSKDRVNTEAFF